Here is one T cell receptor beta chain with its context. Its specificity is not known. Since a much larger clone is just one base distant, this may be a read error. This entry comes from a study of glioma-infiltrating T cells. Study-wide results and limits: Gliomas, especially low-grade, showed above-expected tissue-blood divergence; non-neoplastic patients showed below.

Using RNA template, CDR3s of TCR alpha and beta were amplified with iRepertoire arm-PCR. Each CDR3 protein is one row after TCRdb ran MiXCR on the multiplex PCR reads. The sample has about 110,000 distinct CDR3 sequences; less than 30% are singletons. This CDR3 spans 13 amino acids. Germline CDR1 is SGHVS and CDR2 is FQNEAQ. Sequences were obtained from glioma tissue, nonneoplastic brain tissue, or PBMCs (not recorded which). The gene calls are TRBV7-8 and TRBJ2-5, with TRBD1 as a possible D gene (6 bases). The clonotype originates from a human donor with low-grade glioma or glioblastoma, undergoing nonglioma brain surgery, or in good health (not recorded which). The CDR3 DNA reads TGTGCCAGCAGCTTCGGACAGCAAGAGACCAAGTACTTC. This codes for CASSFGQQETKYF.